The 18 T cell receptor beta chains reported below all come from one sample, sequenced in a study of CD8+ T cells in alopecia areata. After isolation, RNA underwent reverse transcription to generate cDNA as the sequencing template. Clones were read by immunoSEQ multiplex PCR, and TCRdb kept only the in-frame ones, dropping some. Among 60,000 to 85,000 clones listed, approximately 70% were seen once. As for treatment: oral pan-JAK inhibitor, 5-10 mg twice daily. The sample consisted of CD8+ T cells sorted from blood, taken at week 24, from a patient treated with tofacitinib. These receptors were taken from a human donor with alopecia areata.

This chain uses TRBV7-9 with TRBJ2-1; 7 bases are a match to TRBD2. The V segment lost 1 base and the J segment 6 bases; nucleotides outside the gene matches: 3. Germline V gene sequence: CDR1 SEHNR, CDR2 FQNEAQ (reference sequence). The CDR3 spans 14 residues. The CDR3 loop is CASSLGAGRNEQFF. In DNA form, the CDR3 reads TGTGCCAGCAGCTTAGGAGCGGGGCGCAATGAGCAGTTCTTC.

The chain uses TRBV6-6 and TRBJ2-7; D not certain. From germline, CDR1 is MNHNY and CDR2 SVGAGI (reference sequence). The CDR3 extends over 12 amino acids. V was cut by 4 bases and J by 2 bases, with 6 bases left in between. For the CDR3, the DNA is TGTGCCAGCAGTTTTGATCCCTACGAGCAGTACTTC. Its translation: CASSFDPYEQYF.

The chain joins TRBV18 to TRBJ2-1, with D perhaps assigned TRBD1 or TRBD2 (5 bases each). Trimming cost V 3 bases and J 1 base, with 10 bases left between them. Germline CDR1 is KGHSH and CDR2 is LQKENI. The CDR3 contains 15 residues. The CDR3 bases are TGTGCCAGCTCACCGAGGGACCTTTCCTACAATGAGCAGTTCTTC. The encoded protein is CASSPRDLSYNEQFF.

The rearrangement links TRBV15 to TRBJ2-5, with 9 bases matching TRBD2. V was pared by 5 bases and J by 1 base, with 2 bases of the junction left unmatched. The CDR3 sequence is 14 residues long. Germline V CDR1 and CDR2: LNHNV, YYDKDF (reference sequence). CDR3 sequence (DNA): TGTGCCACCAGCGAGCGGGGGGCCCAAGAGACCCAGTACTTC. As protein: CATSERGAQETQYF.

V and J are TRBV13 and TRBJ2-5, with D maybe TRBD2 (7 bases). The germline V and J ends were trimmed by 6 bases and 5 bases, with 16 bases remaining between them. Germline CDR1 reads PRHDT; CDR2 reads FYEKMQ (reference sequence). This CDR3 spans 14 amino acids. The CDR3 sequence is CASRRGGAFETQYF. The CDR3 region has the DNA TGTGCCAGCAGGAGAGGGGGGGCCTTTGAGACCCAGTACTTC.

Comment on this clone: A far larger clone is off by one base, so a read error is likely. The same CDR3 arises from other DNA sequences in this sample as well. V gene TRBV7-9 combines with J gene TRBJ2-7, with D perhaps matching TRBD1 (6 bases). Germline V lookup: CDR1 SEHNR, CDR2 FQNEAQ (reference sequence). Trimming took off 5 bases at V and 3 bases at J, with 17 bases between the two ends. There are 15 residues in the CDR3. The CDR3 reads CASSQGLTGFYEQYF. The DNA of the CDR3 is TGTGCCAGCAGCCAGGGTCTAACAGGGTTCTACGAGCAGTACTTC. Using reference TRBV7-9 and TRBJ2-7 for the parts outside the CDR3, the full variable domain is DTGVSQNPRHKITKRGQNVTFRCDPISEHNRLYWYRQTLGQGPEFLTYFQNEAQLEKSRLLSDRFSAERPKGSFSTLEIQRTEQGDSAMYLCASSQGLTGFYEQYFGPGTRLTVT.

The rearrangement joins TRBV27 to TRBJ2-7, with D unclear. The CDR3 covers 13 residues. The ends were cut back, 0 bases at V and 7 bases at J, with 10 bases in the middle. The germline CDR1 and CDR2 sequences are MNHEY and SMNVEV (reference sequence). Written as DNA, the CDR3 is TGTGCCAGCAGTTTATCCGCCGTAGGGGAGCAGTACTTC. Encoded protein: CASSLSAVGEQYF.

This clone was seen once. The chain recombines TRBV27 with TRBJ1-1; D gene uncertain. Germline loops: CDR1 MNHEY, CDR2 SMNVEV (reference sequence). V was pared by 2 bases and J by 0 bases, with 4 bases between. The CDR3 contains 13 residues. CDR3 sequence (DNA): TGTGCCAGCAGTTTAAAGGTGAACACTGAAGCTTTCTTT. As protein: CASSLKVNTEAFF.

This chain uses TRBV7-8 with TRBJ2-7, with unresolved D. V dropped 0 bases and J dropped 5 bases, with 8 bases sitting between them. This CDR3 has 13 residues. Germline CDR1 SGHVS, CDR2 FQNEAQ. CDR3 in DNA: TGTGCCAGCAGCTTAGCCCGGACCAACGAGCAGTACTTC. It specifies CASSLARTNEQYF.

The chain employs TRBV2 and TRBJ2-2; 8 bases are shared with TRBD1. Looked up from germline, CDR1 is SNHLY and CDR2 is FYNNEI. CDR3 length equals 14 residues. The V and J ends lost 6 bases and 6 bases, in that order; junction bases with no gene match: 6. The CDR3 DNA sequence: TGTGCCAGCAGCCCCGGGACAGGTTCCGGGGAGCTGTTTTTT. Translation: CASSPGTGSGELFF.

This chain connects TRBV4-1 to TRBJ2-1; 8 nucleotides align to TRBD2. CDR3 size: 17 residues. The V and J ends lost 0 bases and 0 bases, in that order; junction bases with no gene match: 4. Germline V CDR1 and CDR2: MGHRA, YSYEKL. The CDR3, as DNA: TGCGCCAGCAGCCAAGAAGGAGCGGGAGTCTCCTACAATGAGCAGTTCTTC. Translating gives CASSQEGAGVSYNEQFF.

A few counts support this clone. The chain recombines TRBV28 with TRBJ2-1; 8 positions agree with TRBD2. Trimming at V came to 6 bases and at J to 0 bases, leaving 10 bases not matched to a gene. Germline CDR1 reads MDHEN; CDR2 reads SYDVKM. This CDR3 region has 17 residues. The CDR3 DNA follows: TGTGCCAGCAGCCGATCGACTAGCGCTGACTCCTACAATGAGCAGTTCTTC. Protein product: CASSRSTSADSYNEQFF.

The J gene is TRBJ2-1, the V gene TRBV28; the D gene is possibly TRBD1 (6 bases). This CDR3 spans 16 amino acids. Germline-derived CDR1 and CDR2 are MDHEN and SYDVKM. The V end was cut by 2 bases, the J end by 5 bases, with 16 bases between. The CDR3 DNA is TGTGCCAGCAGTTTAACCCCAGGGGCCAGAGACAATGAGCAGTTCTTC. This gives the protein CASSLTPGARDNEQFF.

The chain recombines TRBV6-5 with TRBJ2-6; a weak D match, TRBD1 (5 bases). The CDR3 is 15 residues long. The ends were cut back, 5 bases at V and 3 bases at J, with 11 bases in the middle. Germline lookup yields CDR1 MNHEY and CDR2 SVGAGI. This chain's CDR3 is CASSPQGFGANVLTF. Here the CDR3 DNA reads TGTGCCAGCAGTCCCCAGGGATTTGGGGCCAACGTCCTGACTTTC.

This clone occurred once. This chain uses TRBV10-3 with TRBJ2-6, with D uncertain. The CDR3 length is 17 residues. In germline, CDR1 is ENHRY, CDR2 SYGVKD. The V gene lost 4 bases and the J gene lost 0 bases, with 13 bases spanning the gap. The CDR3 loop reads CAISALDGSSGANVLTF. The DNA for the CDR3 is TGTGCCATCAGTGCCCTGGACGGTAGCTCTGGGGCCAACGTCCTGACTTTC.

The rearrangement joins TRBV19 to TRBJ2-5; D is undetermined. Germline CDR1 is LNHDA and CDR2 is SQIVND (reference sequence). The CDR3 consists of 11 residues. V lost 6 bases and J 2 bases, leaving 4 bases between the germline ends. CDR3 DNA: TGTGCCAGTAGGGAGCAAGAGACCCAGTACTTC. Protein: CASREQETQYF.

V and J are TRBV21-1 and TRBJ2-5. TRBV21-1 is noted as a pseudogene. The CDR3 is 13 residues long. CDR3 sequence: CASSKEVGETQYF. The CDR3 coding sequence is TGTGCCAGCAGCAAAGAGGTGGGGGAGACCCAGTACTTC.

The chain links TRBV7-9 to TRBJ1-2; D might be TRBD1 (6 bases). Germline CDR1 SEHNR, CDR2 FQNEAQ (reference sequence). Trimming stripped 5 bases from V and 8 bases from J, with 24 bases between. The CDR3 loop spans 16 amino acids. CDR3 sequence: CASSPREPQGPRGYTF. The DNA of the CDR3 is TGTGCCAGCAGCCCCCGTGAACCCCAGGGGCCTCGGGGCTACACCTTC.